The 30 T cell receptor beta chains presented below share a single source sample, sequenced in a study of T cell repertoires in cytomegalovirus infection. TCRdb re-analysed the reads in MiXCR, keeping a single row per CDR3 protein. The sample yields 200,000 to 300,000 distinct CDR3 sequences, less than 9.5% seen once. Sequenced input: PBMCs. The receptors stem from a human donor in good health (CMV status not recorded). Some clones in this sample may be carry-over from other donors' samples.

The sample holds many counts of this clonotype. Compared with germline, one end of the junction differs, possibly owing to a read error. The chain links TRBV7-2 to TRBJ2-7, with TRBD1 matching 9 bases. Germline loops: CDR1 SGHTA, CDR2 FQGNSA. This CDR3 has 18 residues. The CDR3 region has the DNA TGTGCCAGCAGCCAGGGACAGGGCTGGGGGGGTCCGAACTACGAGCAATACTTC. Translating gives CASSQGQGWGGPNYEQYF.

This clonotype was seen repeatedly, ten times or more. The chain has TRBV20-1 and TRBJ2-3, with D tentatively TRBD2 (6 bases). Trimming took off 6 bases at V and 5 bases at J, with 21 bases between the two ends. CDR1 is DFQATT and CDR2 is SNEGSKA in the germline V gene (reference sequence). There are 15 residues in the CDR3. CDR3 in DNA: TGCAGTGCCACCACGGAACGGGGGATAAGAGATACGCAGTATTTT. It encodes CSATTERGIRDTQYF.

This clonotype was found many times. The V call is TRBV7-2, the J call TRBJ2-2; weak D call: TRBD2 (6 bases). V lost 4 bases, J lost 4 bases, and 7 bases lay in between. This CDR3 is built from 13 residues. Germline V gene lookup returns CDR1 SGHTA and CDR2 FQGNSA. The CDR3 is CASSSTSTGELFF. As DNA, the CDR3 is TGTGCCAGCAGCTCGACTAGCACCGGGGAGCTGTTTTTT.

There are many counts of this clonotype. This chain connects TRBV27 to TRBJ1-1; D unresolved. In germline, CDR1 is MNHEY, CDR2 SMNVEV (reference sequence). The CDR3 has 13 amino acids. V lost 3 bases to trimming and J lost 8 bases, with 13 bases between them. CDR3 sequence reads: CASSLVTPGEAFF. The CDR3, as DNA: TGTGCCAGCAGTTTGGTCACCCCCGGGGAAGCTTTCTTT.

This clonotype was recorded at least ten times. V gene TRBV6-2 or TRBV6-3 combines with J gene TRBJ2-2; D is uncertain. Germline CDR1 is MNHEY and CDR2 is SVGEGT. The CDR3 has 15 residues. Trimming pared 2 bases from V and 1 base from J, leaving 8 bases between. The CDR3 sequence is CASSYPGRNTGELFF. The CDR3 DNA reads TGTGCCAGCAGTTACCCCGGCAGGAACACCGGGGAGCTGTTTTTT.

The sample holds many counts of this clonotype. The CDR3 nucleotides read TGTGCCAGCAGTACGGGACAGACTACTAATGAAAAACTGTTTTTT. It specifies CASSTGQTTNEKLFF. This chain uses TRBV7-8 with TRBJ1-4; 7 bases are shared with TRBD1. Trimming at V came to 6 bases and at J to 2 bases, leaving 6 bases not matched to a gene. The CDR3 sequence is 15 residues long. CDR1 SGHVS and CDR2 FQNEAQ come from the germline V gene.

This clonotype was observed at least ten times. The rearrangement links TRBV12-3 or TRBV12-4 to TRBJ1-5, with D perhaps TRBD1 (6 bases). The CDR3 spans 13 residues. The V end was cut by 3 bases, the J end by 10 bases, with 13 bases between. The chain's CDR3 is CASSFGGPHPQHF. In DNA form, the CDR3 reads TGTGCCAGCAGTTTCGGGGGGCCGCACCCCCAGCATTTT.

This clonotype was counted only a few times. This chain uses TRBV6-2 or TRBV6-3 with TRBJ1-5, with D perhaps TRBD1 (5 bases). The CDR3 contains 14 residues. In germline, CDR1 is MNHEY, CDR2 SVGEGT. Trimming took 1 base from V and 4 from J, leaving 8 bases between them. The CDR3 region is CASSYWGVNQPQHF. CDR3 in DNA: TGTGCCAGCAGTTACTGGGGCGTAAATCAGCCCCAGCATTTT.

This clonotype was seen a handful of times. The chain employs TRBV12-3 or TRBV12-4 and TRBJ1-1; D perhaps matches TRBD1 (5 bases). Trimming stripped 5 bases from V and 2 bases from J, with 12 bases between. The CDR3 covers 14 residues. The CDR3 loop is CASSPGVINTEAFF. The CDR3 DNA reads TGTGCCAGCAGTCCGGGGGTAATTAACACTGAAGCTTTCTTT.

J is TRBJ1-5 and V is TRBV28; 7 nucleotides line up with TRBD1. The CDR3 spans 15 residues. V lost 10 bases, J lost 9 bases, and 18 bases stayed unmatched. Germline CDR1 is MDHEN and CDR2 is SYDVKM. The CDR3 DNA sequence: TGTGCCACCACAACTCAGGGCAGGGGGAAAGCGCCCCAGCATTTT. Its translation is CATTTQGRGKAPQHF.

This clonotype was recorded at least ten times. The chain carries TRBV3-1 and TRBJ2-5, with TRBD2 identical over 7 bases. V gave up 3 bases and J gave up 2 bases; unmatched junction bases: 6. CDR1 and CDR2 from the germline V gene are LGHDT and YNNKEL (reference sequence). This CDR3 region has 15 residues. The CDR3 region has the DNA TGTGCCAGCAGCCAGGCTAGCGGCAATCAAGAGACCCAGTACTTC. Translation gives CASSQASGNQETQYF.

This clonotype was picked up many times. The chain has TRBV7-2 and TRBJ1-5; D is unresolved. Per the germline V gene, CDR1 is SGHTA and CDR2 is FQGNSA. The CDR3 runs to 17 residues. With 6 bases removed from V and 0 bases from J, the gap between germline ends came to 18 bases. The CDR3 reads CASSPRAVTYSNQPQHF. The CDR3 coding sequence is TGTGCCAGCAGTCCTCGGGCAGTCACTTATAGCAATCAGCCCCAGCATTTT. The full variable domain, completed using reference TRBV7-2 and TRBJ1-5, is GAGVSQSPSNKVTEKGKDVELRCDPISGHTALYWYRQSLGQGLEFLIYFQGNSAPDKSGLPSDRFSAERTGGSVSTLTIQRTQQEDSAVYLCASSPRAVTYSNQPQHFGDGTRLSIL.

This clonotype has ten or more counts. The chain carries TRBV7-2 and TRBJ1-1; TRBD1 is a possible D gene (5 bases). The germline gives CDR1 SGHTA, CDR2 FQGNSA. Trimming cost V 1 base and J 4 bases, with 13 bases left between them. The CDR3 extends over 15 amino acids. The CDR3 coding sequence is TGTGCCAGCAGCTTAGTGGGGGTCGGGGGCACTGAAGCTTTCTTT. It translates to CASSLVGVGGTEAFF.

This clonotype appeared many times. The chain links TRBV7-3 to TRBJ1-2, with D possibly TRBD1 on 6 matching bases. V was trimmed by 5 bases and J by 8 bases, leaving 18 bases between them. CDR1 and CDR2 from the germline V gene are SGHTA and FQGTGA. The CDR3 extends over 14 amino acids. In DNA form, the CDR3 reads TGTGCCAGCAGCCTACTGAGGGGGGCGGGAGGCTACACCTTC. Its protein is CASSLLRGAGGYTF.

J is TRBJ2-1 and V is TRBV12-3 or TRBV12-4; D assignment may be TRBD1 or TRBD2 (5 bases each). The CDR3 is made up of 12 amino acids. V was trimmed by 6 bases and J by 13 bases, leaving 16 bases between them. CDR3 amino acids: CASSLVPGPQFF. CDR3 DNA sequence: TGTGCCAGCAGCCTCGTCCCGGGACCCCAGTTCTTC.

V usage is TRBV20-1 and J usage is TRBJ2-3; maybe TRBD1 (5 bases). Trimming left V 6 bases short and J 2 bases short, with 18 bases between. CDR3 size: 15 residues. Germline lookup yields CDR1 DFQATT and CDR2 SNEGSKA (reference sequence). For the CDR3, the DNA is TGCAGTGCAAGGGGTTCGGGCGGCGCCACAGATACGCAGTATTTT. Residues: CSARGSGGATDTQYF.

The table lists this clonotype with a few counts. The J gene is TRBJ2-3, the V gene TRBV6-2 or TRBV6-3; 8 bases are shared with TRBD2. The ends lost 7 bases at V and 5 bases at J; junction bases unmatched: 5. The germline V gene has CDR1 MNHEY and CDR2 SVGEGT. The length of the CDR3 is 13 residues. CDR3 in DNA: TGTGCCAGCAAGCCTAGCGGGTTAGATACGCAGTATTTT. It is translated as CASKPSGLDTQYF.

The sample holds many counts of this clonotype. The chain is built from TRBV29-1 and TRBJ2-1, with D perhaps given as TRBD1 or TRBD2 (6 bases each). Germline loops: CDR1 SQVTM, CDR2 ANQGSEA. The CDR3 covers 11 residues. The V end was cut by 3 bases, the J end by 8 bases, with 8 bases between. The CDR3 protein is CSVDRGHEQFF. For the CDR3, the DNA is TGCAGCGTTGACCGGGGGCATGAGCAGTTCTTC.

In its sample, this clonotype was seen a few times. J is TRBJ1-1 and V is TRBV12-3 or TRBV12-4; D unclear. This CDR3 comprises 17 residues. The germline V and J ends were trimmed by 5 bases and 4 bases, with 23 bases remaining between them. DNA of the CDR3: TGTGCCAGCAGTCCCCGGGTCCGGATTTTGGGGAGCACTGAAGCTTTCTTT. Translating it yields CASSPRVRILGSTEAFF.

This clonotype was counted between two and nine times. The chain employs TRBV6-6 and TRBJ2-7; 7 nucleotides match TRBD1. Germline V CDR1 and CDR2: MNHNY, SVGAGI (reference sequence). The CDR3 is 15 amino acids. V lost 6 bases and J lost 2; bases outside the gene matches: 10. The CDR3 sequence is CASRTRQGEAYEQYF. The CDR3 nucleotides read TGTGCCAGCAGAACAAGACAGGGAGAGGCCTACGAGCAGTACTTC.

This clonotype was recorded many times. The chain is built from TRBV11-2 and TRBJ1-1; D not resolved. Trimming shortened V by 2 bases and J by 1 base, and 11 bases separated the two germline ends. Germline V gene lookup returns CDR1 SGHAT and CDR2 FQNNGV. The CDR3 length is 15 residues. The CDR3 loop is CASSLPTGGNTEAFF. For the CDR3, the DNA is TGTGCCAGCAGCTTACCAACCGGCGGGAACACTGAAGCTTTCTTT.

This clonotype was seen repeatedly, ten times or more. The chain recombines TRBV7-2 with TRBJ2-5; a possible D gene is TRBD1 (5 bases). Germline V lookup: CDR1 SGHTA, CDR2 FQGNSA. The CDR3 has 13 residues. Trimming shortened V by 1 base and J by 5 bases, and 8 bases separated the two germline ends. CDR3: CASSLVGLETQYF. DNA for the CDR3: TGTGCCAGCAGCTTAGTGGGGCTCGAGACCCAGTACTTC.

The sample holds many counts of this clonotype. The chain recombines TRBV19 with TRBJ1-5; D is unclear. This CDR3 is 13 amino acids long. Germline V gives CDR1 LNHDA, CDR2 SQIVND (reference sequence). V shed 3 bases and J shed 7 bases, with 10 bases lying between them. The CDR3 DNA reads TGTGCCAGTAGTATCTCTCAGCGGCAGCCCCAGCATTTT. It encodes CASSISQRQPQHF. Full variable domain (missing parts from reference TRBV19 and TRBJ1-5): DGGITQSPKYLFRKEGQNVTLSCEQNLNHDAMYWYRQDPGQGLRLIYYSQIVNDFQKGDIAEGYSVSREKKESFPLTVTSAQKNPTAFYLCASSISQRQPQHFGDGTRLSIL.

The chain joins TRBV19 to TRBJ2-1; TRBD1 matches 7 bases. This CDR3 region has 15 residues. The V and J ends lost 1 base and 2 bases, in that order; junction bases with no gene match: 2. Germline CDR1 reads LNHDA; CDR2 reads SQIVND (reference sequence). CDR3 DNA: TGTGCCAGTAGTATAGGACAGGGTCCCTACAATGAGCAGTTCTTC. Translating it yields CASSIGQGPYNEQFF.

In this sample, this clonotype turned up once. This chain connects TRBV29-1 to TRBJ2-1, with D possibly matching TRBD2 (6 bases). Trimming stripped 5 bases from V and 0 bases from J, with 11 bases between. In germline, CDR1 is SQVTM, CDR2 ANQGSEA. CDR3 size: 14 residues. CDR3 bases: TGCAGCGTTCTAGCGCCGAGCTCCTACAATGAGCAGTTCTTC. This translates into CSVLAPSSYNEQFF.

This clonotype was counted a few times. The chain combines TRBV4-2 with TRBJ1-2; 11 nucleotides align to TRBD1. The CDR3 totals 15 residues. Germline V CDR1 and CDR2: LGHNA, YNFKEQ. V gave up 4 bases and J gave up 5 bases; unmatched junction bases: 6. CDR3 sequence (DNA): TGTGCCAGCAGCCCGGGACAGGGGGGAAAGTATGGCTACACCTTC. Translated: CASSPGQGGKYGYTF.

This clonotype was counted at least ten times. This sequence joins TRBV15 and TRBJ2-1; possible D gene TRBD2, 6 bases. Germline V gene sequence: CDR1 LNHNV, CDR2 YYDKDF (reference sequence). Trimming took off 3 bases at V and 4 bases at J, with 16 bases between the two ends. The CDR3 consists of 16 residues. The CDR3 DNA follows: TGTGCCACCAGCAGGTTCCCTAGCGCCGGATACAATGAGCAGTTCTTC. The encoded protein is CATSRFPSAGYNEQFF.

In this sample, this clonotype turned up many times. The gene calls are TRBV7-8 and TRBJ1-6; D unclear. V was clipped by 1 base and J by 2 bases, with 6 bases between them. Germline V lookup: CDR1 SGHVS, CDR2 FQNEAQ. This CDR3 spans 15 amino acids. Here the CDR3 reads CASSLEGTYNSPLHF. The CDR3 region has the DNA TGTGCCAGCAGCTTAGAGGGCACCTATAATTCACCCCTCCACTTT.

In its sample, this clonotype was seen a few times. The chain is built from TRBV28 and TRBJ2-3; 14 bases are shared with TRBD2. The CDR3 spans 18 residues. After removal of 4 bases from V and 0 bases from J, the junction contained 6 bases not matched to a gene. Germline V lookup: CDR1 MDHEN, CDR2 SYDVKM. The CDR3 reads CASSSGTSGGSSTDTQYF. CDR3 DNA sequence: TGTGCCAGCAGTTCCGGGACTAGCGGGGGATCTAGCACAGATACGCAGTATTTT.

V is TRBV20-1 and J is TRBJ2-1; TRBD1 agrees at 11 bases. This CDR3 comprises 15 residues. Germline assignment: CDR1 DFQATT and CDR2 SNEGSKA (reference sequence). The trim removed 4 bases at V and 0 bases at J, leaving 2 bases unmatched. DNA of the CDR3: TGCAGTGCTATGGACAGGGGGCCCTCCTACAATGAGCAGTTCTTC. Translated: CSAMDRGPSYNEQFF.